These 25 T cell receptor beta chains share one sample of origin, sequenced in a study of T cell repertoires in cytomegalovirus infection. TCRdb reprocessed the reads with MiXCR, giving one entry per CDR3 protein. The table lists approximately 730,000 distinct CDR3 sequences, roughly 30% of them singletons. Their specific antigens are unknown. Sequenced here: cultured PBMCs, sampled from culture after CMV antigen stimulation. The receptors were gathered from a human donor in good health (CMV status not recorded). Some clones in this sample may be carry-over from other donors' samples.

The gene calls are TRBV5-3 and TRBJ2-5; 15 bases line up with TRBD2. TRBV5-3 is assigned to the ORF class and has an uncertain function. Trimming removed 8 bases from V and 5 bases from J; junction bases left unmatched: 13. This CDR3 has 17 residues. This CDR3 is CASSPRTSGGATETQYF. Written as DNA, the CDR3 is TGTGCCAGCAGCCCTCGGACTAGCGGGGGGGCGACGGAGACCCAGTACTTC.

This rearrangement joins TRBV12-5 to TRBJ2-6; D perhaps matches TRBD2 (5 bases). Germline V CDR1 and CDR2: LGHNT, FRNRAP. V gave up 5 bases and J gave up 2 bases, with 16 bases separating them. The CDR3 runs 17 residues. CDR3: CASGPADGLAGANVLTF. The DNA of the CDR3 is TGTGCTAGTGGTCCCGCGGACGGACTTGCTGGGGCCAACGTCCTGACTTTC.

V and J are TRBV7-9 and TRBJ2-1; 10 bases map to TRBD1. J gave up 6 bases and V 3 bases, and 5 bases lay outside the gene matches. Germline lookup yields CDR1 SEHNR and CDR2 FQNEAQ (reference sequence). The CDR3 spans 15 residues. As DNA, the CDR3 is TGTGCCAGCAGCTTCGGACAGGGGGTAATCAATGAGCAGTTCTTC. Protein sequence: CASSFGQGVINEQFF.

V is TRBV2 and J is TRBJ2-3; D is tentatively TRBD1 or TRBD2 (6 bases each). Germline V gene sequence: CDR1 SNHLY, CDR2 FYNNEI. The CDR3 length is 14 residues. The V and J ends lost 5 bases and 4 bases respectively, with 13 bases between them. The CDR3 bases are TGTGCCAGCAGTACCTTGGGGGGCCCAGATACGCAGTATTTT. Residues: CASSTLGGPDTQYF. Full variable domain (outside the CDR3, taken from reference TRBV2 and TRBJ2-3): EPEVTQTPSHQVTQMGQEVILRCVPISNHLYFYWYRQILGQKVEFLVSFYNNEISEKSEIFDDQFSVERPDGSNFTLKIRSTKLEDSAMYFCASSTLGGPDTQYFGPGTRLTVL.

This clonotype showed up many times. V is TRBV7-2 and J is TRBJ1-3; D is uncertain. CDR1 SGHTA and CDR2 FQGNSA come from the germline V gene. V was clipped by 1 base and J by 0 bases, with 1 base between them. CDR3 length equals 13 residues. The CDR3 spells CASSLGSGNTIYF. In nucleotides, the CDR3 is TGTGCCAGCAGCTTAGGCTCTGGAAACACCATATATTTT.

This clonotype has only a few counts. As DNA, the CDR3 is TGTGCCAGCAGCTTCAGTCCAGGGTATAATTCACCCCTCCACTTT. It codes for CASSFSPGYNSPLHF. The chain carries TRBV5-4 and TRBJ1-6; D might be TRBD1 (5 bases). From germline, CDR1 is SGHNT and CDR2 YYREEE (reference sequence). The CDR3 runs 15 residues. V lost 2 bases and J 4 bases, leaving 10 bases between the germline ends.

The chain has TRBV5-4 and TRBJ2-3, with a possible D match to TRBD1 (5 bases). CDR3 length: 13 residues. The germline V and J ends were trimmed by 4 bases and 4 bases, with 10 bases remaining between them. The germline V gene encodes CDR1 SGHNT and CDR2 YYREEE (reference sequence). The CDR3 is CASSNPGSDTQYF. In DNA form, the CDR3 reads TGTGCCAGCAGCAACCCAGGGTCAGATACGCAGTATTTT.

This clonotype has more than one count but fewer than ten. The chain joins TRBV6-2 or TRBV6-3 to TRBJ1-1; TRBD1 agrees at 7 bases. The CDR3 consists of 15 residues. The V gene end was trimmed by 4 bases and the J gene end by 3 bases; junction bases not matched to a gene: 8. The germline V gene has CDR1 MNHEY and CDR2 SVGEGT. CDR3 loop: CASSFGPTGDTEAFF. CDR3 bases: TGTGCCAGCAGTTTCGGACCCACAGGGGACACTGAAGCTTTCTTT.

The chain uses TRBV29-1 and TRBJ2-5, with 10 bases lining up with TRBD1. Per the germline V gene, CDR1 is SQVTM and CDR2 is ANQGSEA. This CDR3 has 15 residues. With V trimmed by 4 bases and J by 7 bases, 12 bases remained unmatched. The CDR3 bases are TGCAGCGTTGGGTCCCCGGGACAGGGGCCAGGGACCCAGTACTTC. Translating gives CSVGSPGQGPGTQYF. Together with reference TRBV29-1 and TRBJ2-5, the CDR3 gives the full variable domain: SAVISQKPSRDICQRGTSLTIQCQVDSQVTMMFWYRQQPGQSLTLIATANQGSEATYESGFVIDKFPISRPNLTFSTLTVSNMSPEDSSIYLCSVGSPGQGPGTQYFGPGTRLLVL.

There are a few counts of this clonotype. The chain recombines TRBV7-6 with TRBJ2-3; D call uncertain. Germline loops: CDR1 SGHVS, CDR2 FNYEAQ. V lost 5 bases, J lost 4 bases, and 10 bases lay in between. CDR3 length equals 13 residues. CDR3 sequence reads: CASSSRVADTQYF. The CDR3 coding sequence is TGTGCCAGCAGCAGTAGGGTGGCAGATACGCAGTATTTT.

V is TRBV2 and J is TRBJ1-4; 9 bases line up with TRBD1. Trimming cost V 7 bases and J 7 bases; bases outside gene matches: 7. The CDR3 has 14 residues. Germline V lookup: CDR1 SNHLY, CDR2 FYNNEI. CDR3: CASTMDRGAEKLFF. CDR3 DNA sequence: TGTGCCAGCACCATGGACAGGGGTGCTGAAAAACTGTTTTTT.

This clonotype was counted ten times or more. The V call is TRBV7-2, the J call TRBJ2-3; D gene ambiguous. Germline CDR1 is SGHTA and CDR2 is FQGNSA. The CDR3 contains 12 residues. Trimming left V 2 bases short and J 14 bases short, with 14 bases between. DNA of the CDR3: TGTGCCAGCAGCTTATTCCCTGATGTGCCGTATTTT. Encoded protein: CASSLFPDVPYF.

The genes are TRBV7-6 and TRBJ2-3; D is undetermined. With 7 bases removed from V and 0 bases from J, the gap between germline ends came to 11 bases. The germline CDR1 and CDR2 sequences are SGHVS and FNYEAQ. The CDR3 has 14 amino acids. The CDR3 sequence is CASIPLGSTDTQYF. The CDR3, as DNA: TGTGCCAGCATCCCCCTGGGTAGCACAGATACGCAGTATTTT. The whole variable domain, remainder taken from reference TRBV7-6 and TRBJ2-3, is GAGVSQSPRYKVTKRGQDVALRCDPISGHVSLYWYRQALGQGPEFLTYFNYEAQQDKSGLPNDRFSAERPEGSISTLTIQRTEQRDSAMYRCASIPLGSTDTQYFGPGTRLTVL.

This clonotype came up a few times. The gene calls are TRBV4-1 and TRBJ1-2, with D hard to call. V lost 4 bases, J lost 0 bases, and 15 bases lay in between. The length of the CDR3 is 16 residues. Looked up from germline, CDR1 is MGHRA and CDR2 is YSYEKL. The CDR3 DNA reads TGCGCCAGCAGCCTACTACTCCGGAGCCCTAACTATGGCTACACCTTC. Amino acid sequence: CASSLLLRSPNYGYTF.

The V and J genes are TRBV6-5 and TRBJ1-1; TRBD1 agrees at 7 bases. V dropped 5 bases and J dropped 6; count of bases not matched to a gene: 9. Germline CDR1 MNHEY, CDR2 SVGAGI. The CDR3 is 14 amino acids. CDR3 coding DNA: TGTGCCAGCAGTCGTTCGACAGGGACCGCTGAAGCTTTCTTT. It translates to CASSRSTGTAEAFF.

CDR3 sequence (DNA): TGTGCCAGCAGCGAAAGCAGGGAGCAGCCCCAGCATTTT. The encoded protein is CASSESREQPQHF. This sequence joins TRBV2 and TRBJ1-5; possibly TRBD1 for D (5 bases). CDR3 length: 13 amino acids. Germline loops: CDR1 SNHLY, CDR2 FYNNEI. Trimming removed 6 bases at V and 7 bases at J, with 13 bases between.

This clonotype was counted ten times or more. V usage is TRBV7-6 and J usage is TRBJ2-5, with 12 bases fitting TRBD2. V gave up 8 bases and J gave up 0 bases; unmatched junction bases: 7. The CDR3 runs 16 residues. The germline V gene has CDR1 SGHVS and CDR2 FNYEAQ. This CDR3 reads CASAGLAGSNQETQYF. CDR3 nucleotides: TGTGCCAGCGCAGGACTAGCGGGGAGCAACCAAGAGACCCAGTACTTC.

V gene TRBV11-2 combines with J gene TRBJ2-2; perhaps TRBD1 as D (5 bases). The germline V gene has CDR1 SGHAT and CDR2 FQNNGV. The germline V and J ends were trimmed by 2 bases and 6 bases, with 10 bases remaining between them. CDR3 length equals 14 residues. DNA of the CDR3: TGTGCCAGCAGCTTAAGGGGCGCATCCGGGGAGCTGTTTTTT. Translating it yields CASSLRGASGELFF.

This sequence joins TRBV19 and TRBJ2-7; TRBD1 matches at 7 bases. Per the germline V gene, CDR1 is LNHDA and CDR2 is SQIVND (reference sequence). The CDR3 spans 16 residues. The junction had 15 bases not matched to a gene; V was cut back by 6 bases and J by 4 bases. The CDR3 is CASRQTPGGTSYEQYF. DNA of the CDR3: TGTGCCAGTAGACAAACACCAGGGGGTACTTCTTACGAGCAGTACTTC.

CDR3 DNA: TGCAGTGTCCCGGACAGGGAACGCAATCAGCCCCAGCATTTT. The encoded protein is CSVPDRERNQPQHF. V gene TRBV20-1 combines with J gene TRBJ1-5; 8 nucleotides line up with TRBD1. CDR3 length: 14 amino acids. Germline trimming cut 7 bases from V and 2 bases from J; bases unmatched to any gene: 7. Germline V gene data show CDR1 as DFQATT and CDR2 as SNEGSKA (reference sequence).

This clonotype was seen a few times. The chain recombines TRBV7-9 with TRBJ1-1, with D tentatively TRBD1 (5 bases). The V and J ends lost 7 bases and 5 bases respectively, with 17 bases between them. The CDR3 has 14 amino acids. CDR1 is SEHNR, CDR2 FQNEAQ, per germline (reference sequence). CDR3 DNA sequence: TGTGCCAGCACCCGTTTGGCAGGGAGTACTGAAGCTTTCTTT. Its protein product is CASTRLAGSTEAFF.

This clonotype has more than one count but fewer than ten. CDR3 residues: CASSPEAGELFF. CDR3 nucleotides: TGTGCCAGCAGCCCCGAGGCCGGGGAGCTGTTTTTT. This chain links TRBV7-9 with TRBJ2-2; D call uncertain. Germline CDR1 and CDR2: SEHNR and FQNEAQ (reference sequence). V lost 5 bases and J 6 bases, leaving 7 bases between the germline ends. This CDR3 region has 12 residues.

In DNA form, the CDR3 reads TGCGCCAGCAGCGCGCCGGGACAAAACACTGAAGCTTTCTTT. This codes for CASSAPGQNTEAFF. The chain is built from TRBV4-1 and TRBJ1-1; a weak D match, TRBD1 (6 bases). V dropped 5 bases and J dropped 2 bases, with 12 bases sitting between them. From germline, CDR1 is MGHRA and CDR2 YSYEKL. This CDR3 contains 14 residues.

The chain has TRBV5-1 and TRBJ1-1, with D possibly matching TRBD1 (6 bases). The CDR3 spans 14 residues. V was cut by 2 bases and J by 4 bases, with 12 bases left in between. Germline V gene lookup returns CDR1 SGHRS and CDR2 YFSETQ. The CDR3 sequence: CASSFARGFTEAFF. CDR3 coding DNA: TGCGCCAGCAGCTTTGCGAGGGGGTTCACTGAAGCTTTCTTT.

The V gene is TRBV5-6, the J gene TRBJ2-2; a possible D gene is TRBD2 (6 bases). Trimming took off 3 bases at V and 7 bases at J, with 19 bases between the two ends. Germline V gene sequence: CDR1 SGHDT, CDR2 YYEEEE. This CDR3 is built from 16 residues. Written as DNA, the CDR3 is TGTGCCAGCAGCTGGGGACTGACGAACGTTGTCGGGGAGCTGTTTTTT. Residues: CASSWGLTNVVGELFF.